This T cell receptor beta chain was identified during a study of blood T cell repertoires in COVID-19. Across the study: Samples of COVID-19 (acute and convalescent) were obtained from the United States, Italy and Spain. T cells, B-cell-depleted T cells, or PBMCs provided the cDNA or gDNA that served as material.

This CDR3 has 17 residues. CDR1 SGHDN and CDR2 FVKESK come from the germline V gene. V lost 4 bases to trimming and J lost 4 bases; unmatched junction nucleotides: 13. This clone was recorded a few times. Original methodology: It was from reference gene primer amplification that nucleated cell counts were estimated. Profiling relied on immunoSEQ multiplex PCR, and the TCRdb table lists in-frame clones only, not all of them. V and J calls and clone size are as listed in that table; D and trimming were resolved from the DNA. The sample contains 350,000 to 450,000 clones, around 87% of which appear only once.

The TCR sequence derives from a human donor in a cohort sampled during active COVID-19. Specimen: peripheral blood. J is TRBJ1-1 and V is TRBV14, with TRBD1 matching over 9 bases. CDR3 in amino acids: CASSPIRDRVEGTEAFF. CDR3 DNA: TGTGCCAGCAGCCCAATCCGGGACAGGGTTGAGGGCACTGAAGCTTTCTTT.